This T cell receptor (beta chain) was found in a study of CD8+CD57+ T cells in acquired aplastic anemia. Study-wide context: The average for DNA from sorted CD4+ and CD8+ cells was 3 to 4 ug. Read counts for CD4+ cells (from healthy donors) averaged roughly 11 million.

Losses at the gene ends were 5 bases for V and 9 bases for J; bases not matched to a gene: 13. This CDR3 contains 15 residues. The V gene's germline CDR1 is SGHTA and CDR2 FQGTGA. This clonotype was picked up one time. Antigen specificity is unknown. Study-wide results and caveats: There were 25 to 30 CD8+ CDR3 sequences that occurred in both patients and controls.

According to the study, genomic DNA was the template for TCR beta VDJ and CDR3 profiling. TCRdb analysed the reads with MiXCR anew, one entry per CDR3 protein. The sample holds about 170,000 distinct CDR3 sequences, around 60% seen once. Sequencing used sorted CD4+, CD8+, or CD8+CD57+ T cells (not recorded which) from PBMCs. The TCR originated in a human donor in good health. This chain uses TRBV7-3 with TRBJ2-5; 9 bases are shared with TRBD1. CDR3 region: CASSASQGAREAQYF. CDR3 coding DNA: TGTGCCAGCAGCGCATCACAGGGGGCGAGGGAGGCCCAGTACTTC.